These 9 T cell receptor beta chains came from one sample sequenced in a study of cytomegalovirus exposure and HLA in healthy donors. PCR was performed using 60 Vbeta and 13 Jbeta primers. This table comes from immunoSEQ multiplex PCR, and its TCRdb copy is limited to in-frame clones, with some not included. The sample holds about 140,000 clones, about 77% seen once. Input material: PBMCs. These receptors were taken from a female donor in good health and CMV-seronegative.

The chain combines TRBV30 with TRBJ2-7; 11 positions match TRBD2. Germline trimming cut 3 bases from V and 3 bases from J; bases unmatched to any gene: 4. The CDR3 extends over 14 amino acids. The germline gives CDR1 GTSNPN, CDR2 SVGIG (reference sequence). CDR3 loop: CAWRQGTSGYEQYF. The CDR3, as DNA: TGTGCCTGGAGACAGGGGACTAGCGGCTACGAGCAGTACTTC.

The chain joins TRBV15 to TRBJ2-7; maybe TRBD2 (5 bases). The V end lost 3 bases, the J end lost 3 bases, and 15 bases lay between the germline ends. This CDR3 contains 15 residues. Germline V gene data show CDR1 as LNHNV and CDR2 as YYDKDF (reference sequence). CDR3 coding DNA: TGTGCCACCAGCAGGGTGATGACGGGGAGCTACGAGCAGTACTTC. As protein: CATSRVMTGSYEQYF.

As regards this clone: This is likely a read error, given that the CDR3 carries no conserved phenylalanine or tryptophan at its end. J is TRBJ2-7 and V is TRBV27; 7 bases match TRBD2. The CDR3 length is 15 residues. The junction had 3 bases not matched to a gene; V was cut back by 0 bases and J by 1 base. Germline lookup yields CDR1 MNHEY and CDR2 SMNVEV (reference sequence). The CDR3 DNA follows: TGTGCCAGCAGTTTATCGGGGGGGGTTTCCTACGAGCAGTACCTC. Protein sequence: CASSLSGGVSYEQYL.

The chain carries TRBV11-1 and TRBJ1-1, with D uncertain. Trimming took 4 bases from V and 8 from J, leaving 11 bases between them. Germline CDR1 reads SGHAT; CDR2 reads FQDESV (reference sequence). The CDR3 is 12 amino acids. CDR3 loop: CASSSGLVEAFF. The CDR3 nucleotides are TGTGCCAGCAGCTCAGGACTAGTAGAAGCTTTCTTT.

This sequence joins TRBV7-9 and TRBJ1-5, with a weak D call TRBD1 (5 bases). CDR1 and CDR2 from the germline V gene are SEHNR and FQNEAQ (reference sequence). This CDR3 is 16 amino acids long. V dropped 1 base and J dropped 5 bases, with 15 bases sitting between them. The CDR3 DNA sequence: TGTGCCAGCAGCTTAGGAGTTGGAGGGGATCATCAGCCCCAGCATTTT. As protein: CASSLGVGGDHQPQHF. Full variable domain (remainder filled in from reference TRBV7-9 and TRBJ1-5): DTGVSQNPRHKITKRGQNVTFRCDPISEHNRLYWYRQTLGQGPEFLTYFQNEAQLEKSRLLSDRFSAERPKGSFSTLEIQRTEQGDSAMYLCASSLGVGGDHQPQHFGDGTRLSIL.

Only a few counts were recorded for this clone. This rearrangement joins TRBV6-1 to TRBJ1-5; D might be TRBD1 (5 bases). Germline-derived CDR1 and CDR2 are MNHNS and SASEGT. The CDR3 contains 15 residues. V was cut by 5 bases and J by 1 base, with 12 bases left in between. In DNA form, the CDR3 reads TGTGCCAGCAGTCCTGATGGGGCGAGCAATCAGCCCCAGCATTTT. Protein sequence: CASSPDGASNQPQHF.

The chain is built from TRBV7-3 and TRBJ2-1; TRBD1 aligns across 8 bases. Germline V gene lookup returns CDR1 SGHTA and CDR2 FQGTGA. The CDR3 is made up of 15 amino acids. J was trimmed by 3 bases and V by 5 bases; bases with no gene match: 6. CDR3 sequence (DNA): TGTGCCAGCAGCAAGCGAGGGACAGGCTACAATGAGCAGTTCTTC. Translating it yields CASSKRGTGYNEQFF.

Here the CDR3 reads CASSLRTAPTGELFF. The DNA for the CDR3 is TGTGCCAGCAGCCTTCGGACAGCCCCCACCGGGGAGCTGTTTTTT. The chain has TRBV11-1 and TRBJ2-2; a weak D match, TRBD1 (6 bases). Germline CDR1 reads SGHAT; CDR2 reads FQDESV (reference sequence). Trimming cost V 5 bases and J 4 bases, with 14 bases left between them. The CDR3 totals 15 residues.

The DNA for the CDR3 is TGTGCCAGCATCGAGGGACTAAACACCGGGGAGCTGTTTTTT. It yields the protein CASIEGLNTGELFF. The V and J genes are TRBV11-1 and TRBJ2-2, with TRBD2 matching 7 bases. The junction had 4 bases not matched to a gene; V was cut back by 7 bases and J by 2 bases. In germline, CDR1 is SGHAT, CDR2 FQDESV (reference sequence). The CDR3 sequence is 14 residues long.